The clone carrying this TCR beta chain was detected once. Its antigen is not identified. This entry comes from a study of T cell responses to AZD1222 COVID-19 vaccine. The study, taken as a whole, reports: Repertoires were collected only later (after the peak T cell response had occurred). In a largely white British group with more females than males, clonal diversity was possibly underestimated. Nearly half of spike-specific TCRs reportedly go after variant regions that carry no mutations. Spike was spanned by vaccine-associated CD4 TCRs, which were dominant at 160-218 and 743-854.

The CDR3 runs 15 residues. V was shortened by 6 bases and J by 3 bases, with 14 bases between the two germline ends. CDR1 is MNHEY, CDR2 SVGAGI, per germline. Measured with immunoSEQ multiplex PCR; TCRdb has only the in-frame clones, and not every one. The data hold about 100,000 clones, with 85% to 90% observed a single time. This receptor was obtained from an adult in good health. The rearrangement uses TRBV6-5 and TRBJ1-4; D not certain. The input for sequencing was peripheral blood, taken on day 0 of AZD1222 vaccination. CDR3 coding DNA: TGTGCCAGCAGCGCCACTCGGGGTTCTAATGAAAAACTGTTTTTT. This translates into CASSATRGSNEKLFF.